This T cell receptor beta chain was documented in a study of cytomegalovirus exposure and HLA in healthy donors. CDR1 is MNHEY, CDR2 SVGAGI, per germline. The CDR3 contains 14 residues. Between the trimmed V and J ends, which lost 0 bases and 0 bases, there was a span of 5 bases. This PCR relied on a set of 60 Vbeta primers and 13 Jbeta primers. TCRdb's table, derived via immunoSEQ multiplex PCR, lists solely in-frame clones and lacks some. The sample holds roughly 200,000 clones, 81% seen once. The receptor's source is a man aged 40-50 years in good health and CMV-seropositive. The material sequenced was PBMCs. The rearrangement uses TRBV6-5 and TRBJ1-1, with D uncertain. The CDR3 DNA reads TGTGCCAGCAGTTACTCGCCGGTGAACACTGAAGCTTTCTTT. It encodes CASSYSPVNTEAFF.